The clone carrying this TCR beta chain was recorded a few times. Its antigen is unidentified. This entry comes from a study of identical twins. Germline V CDR1 and CDR2: MNHNS, SASEGT. Trimming at V came to 8 bases and at J to 3 bases, leaving 5 bases not matched to a gene. There are 14 residues in the CDR3. TCRdb reanalysed the 5' RACE reads using MiXCR and keeps one entry per CDR3 protein. The profile covers around 340,000 distinct CDR3 sequences, with 9% to 15% appearing a single time and about 7% taken by the ten largest. Study-wide points: Models underestimated how often monozygotic twins shared out-of-frame TCR alpha. Zero-insertion analyses might be partly confounded by invariant T cells like MAIT and iNKT.

These data also featured in a second study, about yellow fever vaccine responses in identical twins. This second report adds: As reported, the vaccine T cell response of twins seemed partly convergent and partly personalized.

The receptor's source is a woman aged 18-30 years in good health. The sequenced sample consisted of CD8+ T cells sorted from blood. V gene TRBV6-1 combines with J gene TRBJ2-1, with 9 bases that match TRBD2. CDR3 loop: CASDLAGNYNEQFF. In DNA form, the CDR3 reads TGTGCCAGCGACCTAGCGGGAAACTACAATGAGCAGTTCTTC.